This T cell receptor beta chain comes out of a study of human T cells and chemical hapten exposure (dated by TCRdb to the early 2020s). Background on the whole study: For sensitization, 2% DPC in acetone was applied to a 2 cm by 2 cm area of upper inner arm skin. Blood samples were taken from patients before sensitization (week 0) and at 2, 6 and about 24 weeks after DPC sensitization. Patients additionally received weekly therapeutic DPC doses to the scalp throughout the approximately 24-week study period. Blood for TCR sequencing was provided by twenty-nine alopecia patients at one to four time points (pre-sensitization, 2, 6 and 24 weeks). Libraries were combined into a pool for sequencing, and differences in TCR yield between samples came mainly from small differences in library volumes within the pool. In alopecia patients, the study followed how the peripheral blood TCR repertoire changed in vivo over primary and secondary sensitization to diphenylcyclopropenone (DPC), a hapten. Patch testing was performed on the upper back with Finn chambers containing 0.01% DPC, and the patch tests were scored after 6 days according to International Contact Dermatitis Research Group standards. Alopecia areata with under or over 50% scalp involvement, alopecia totalis and alopecia universalis were represented in the patient cohort, which was mostly female. Beyond this particular receptor, the publication reports: After repeated subsampling, the strength of the expansion versus patch-test correlation and the threshold at which it became significant changed. All patients had alopecia, a presumed autoimmune disease, so their immune response might differ from that of healthy individuals. No change with DPC sensitization was found in the number of TCRs above 1 in 1000 frequency, and no evidence of global repertoire structure alterations was found. Expanded TCRs formed significantly more large CDR3 similarity clusters than pre-sensitization or healthy control sets, consistent with antigen-driven responses. A positive correlation was found between the number of PT1 expanded TCRs and patch test score, with significance reached at thresholds 8, 16 and 32 but not 4.

CDR1 is given as SGHVS and CDR2 as FQNEAQ, both from the germline V gene. V is pared back by 2 bases and J by 2 bases, with 15 bases lying between the germline termini. Including cysteine and phenylalanine, the CDR3 has 17 amino acids. The kept DNA is CDR3 alone, 51 bases in frame from the first base. A remark on this clonotype: The antigen this receptor binds is unknown. Base qualities are not recorded, but no much larger clone differs from it by a single base.

Libraries came from RACE. Sequencing instrument: NextSeq 500. Library preparation attached unique molecular identifiers to individual cDNA molecules for quantitative, reproducible TCR counting. Each blood RNA sample was used to sequence both TCR alpha and TCR beta chains. The source study handled its data this way. The median number of TCRs per sample was over 95,000, ranging from 23,224 to 690,600. The Decombinator software suite was used to annotate V, J and CDR3 in the TCR reads. For PS versus PT1 abundance plots, all samples were subsampled to the same number of TCRs (28,000). TCRs were defined as expanded if absent before sensitization and observed at least eight times at the 2-week time point. The raw public reads went through TCRdb reprocessing: fastp at Q25, MiXCR clone calling, in-frame beta chains kept. Every entry covers one CDR3 protein and lists the most common genes and DNA from its rows. The V and J calls shown here were made by TCRdb, not taken from the authors' results. The sample profile shows under 400,000 distinct CDR3 sequences; roughly 5% of them were found once. The biggest ten clones account for 2.5% to 3% of the sample.

The sample's time point label, decoded: pre-sensitization, week 0. The sample's treatment or condition, from its label and the paper: therapeutic diphenylcyclopropenone sensitization with weekly scalp DPC. Blood at each patch-test visit was drawn before the patch test was applied. Patients were considered eligible if aged 18 to 70, diagnosed with alopecia and deemed suitable for DPC therapy, and patients were excluded if pregnant. Total RNA was extracted from unfractionated whole blood collected in Tempus Blood RNA tubes. In this chain, TRBV7-8 is recombined with TRBJ1-4; TRBD1 is possibly the D segment (5 matching bases). Sequences were derived from whole blood, sampled in connection with sensitization to the hapten diphenylcyclopropenone (DPC). This TCR was recovered from a woman in her forties or fifties with alopecia areata. Some clones in this sample may be carry-over from other donors' samples. The CDR3 region has the sequence CASSLRGRVSTNEKLFF. The DNA sequence is as follows: TGTGCCAGCAGCTTAAGAGGCAGGGTGTCGACTAATGAAAAACTGTTTTTT.